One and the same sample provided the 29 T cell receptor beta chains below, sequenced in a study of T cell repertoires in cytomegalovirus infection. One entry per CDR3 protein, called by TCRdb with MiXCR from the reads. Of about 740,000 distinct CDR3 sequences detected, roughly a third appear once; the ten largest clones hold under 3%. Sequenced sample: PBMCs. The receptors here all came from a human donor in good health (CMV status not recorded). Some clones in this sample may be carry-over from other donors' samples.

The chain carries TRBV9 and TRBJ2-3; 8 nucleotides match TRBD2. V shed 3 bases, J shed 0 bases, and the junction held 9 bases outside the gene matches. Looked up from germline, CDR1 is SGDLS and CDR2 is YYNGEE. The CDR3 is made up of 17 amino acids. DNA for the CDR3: TGTGCCAGCAGCGAGAGGGGGGCTAGCGGGAGCACAGATACGCAGTATTTT. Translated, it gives CASSERGASGSTDTQYF.

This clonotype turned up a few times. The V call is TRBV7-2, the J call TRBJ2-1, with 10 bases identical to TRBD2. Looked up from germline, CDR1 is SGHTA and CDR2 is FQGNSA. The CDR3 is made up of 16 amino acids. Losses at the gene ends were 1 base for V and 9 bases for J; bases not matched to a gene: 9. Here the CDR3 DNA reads TGTGCCAGCAGCTTAGAAGTAGGGCTAGCGGGAGTTGAGCAGTTCTTC. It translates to CASSLEVGLAGVEQFF.

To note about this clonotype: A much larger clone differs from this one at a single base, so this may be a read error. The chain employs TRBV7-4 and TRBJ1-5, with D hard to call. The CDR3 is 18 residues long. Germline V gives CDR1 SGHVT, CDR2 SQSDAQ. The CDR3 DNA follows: TGTGCCAGCCGCTTATCCGTGGCGGGCAGCCTTGGCAATCAGCCCCAGCATTTT. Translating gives CASRLSVAGSLGNQPQHF. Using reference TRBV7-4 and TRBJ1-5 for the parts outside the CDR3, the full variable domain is GAGVSQSPRYKVAKRGRDVALRCDSISGHVTLYWYRQTLGQGSEVLTYSQSDAQRDKSGRPSGRFSAERPERSVSTLKIQRTEQGDSAVYLCASRLSVAGSLGNQPQHFGDGTRLSIL.

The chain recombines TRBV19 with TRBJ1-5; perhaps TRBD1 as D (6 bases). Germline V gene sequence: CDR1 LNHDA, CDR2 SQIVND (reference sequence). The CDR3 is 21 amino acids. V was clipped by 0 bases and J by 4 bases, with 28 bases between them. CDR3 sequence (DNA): TGTGCCAGTAGTATAGATCTTGGGGTACCCGGCGGGGGCAGATATAATCAGCCCCAGCATTTT. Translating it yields CASSIDLGVPGGGRYNQPQHF.

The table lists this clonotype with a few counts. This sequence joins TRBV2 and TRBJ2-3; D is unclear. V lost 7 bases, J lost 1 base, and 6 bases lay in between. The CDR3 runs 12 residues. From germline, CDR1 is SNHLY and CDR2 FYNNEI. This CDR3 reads CASTTRTDTQYF. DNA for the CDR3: TGTGCCAGCACGACCCGCACAGATACGCAGTATTTT.

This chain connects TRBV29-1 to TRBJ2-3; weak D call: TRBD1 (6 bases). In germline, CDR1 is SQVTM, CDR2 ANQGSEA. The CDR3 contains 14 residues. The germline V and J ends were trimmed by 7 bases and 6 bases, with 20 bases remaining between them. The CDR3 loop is CSGDKGDSPDTQYF. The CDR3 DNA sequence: TGCAGCGGGGACAAGGGGGATTCACCGGATACGCAGTATTTT.

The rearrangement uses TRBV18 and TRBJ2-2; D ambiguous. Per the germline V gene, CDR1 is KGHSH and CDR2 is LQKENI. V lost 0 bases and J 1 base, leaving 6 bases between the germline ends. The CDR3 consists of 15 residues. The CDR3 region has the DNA TGTGCCAGCTCACCACCCAGTAAGAACACCGGGGAGCTGTTTTTT. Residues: CASSPPSKNTGELFF.

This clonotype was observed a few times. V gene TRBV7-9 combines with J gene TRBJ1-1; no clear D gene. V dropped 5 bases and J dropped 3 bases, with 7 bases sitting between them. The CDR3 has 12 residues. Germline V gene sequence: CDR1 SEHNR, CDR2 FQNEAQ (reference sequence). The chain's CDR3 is CASSATHTEAFF. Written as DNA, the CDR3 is TGTGCCAGCAGCGCGACGCACACTGAAGCTTTCTTT.

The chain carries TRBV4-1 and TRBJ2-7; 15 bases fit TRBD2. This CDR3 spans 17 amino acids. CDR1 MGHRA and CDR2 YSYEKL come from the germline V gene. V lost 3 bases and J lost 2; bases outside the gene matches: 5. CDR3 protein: CASSHGTSGGSAYEQYF. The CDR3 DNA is TGCGCCAGCAGCCACGGGACTAGCGGGGGGTCCGCCTACGAGCAGTACTTC.

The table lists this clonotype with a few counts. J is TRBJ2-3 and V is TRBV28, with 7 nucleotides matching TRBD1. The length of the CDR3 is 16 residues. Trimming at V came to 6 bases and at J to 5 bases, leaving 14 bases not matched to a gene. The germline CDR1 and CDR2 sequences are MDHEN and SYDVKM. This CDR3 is CASSPRDSPPVDTQYF. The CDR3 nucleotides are TGTGCCAGCAGCCCCCGGGACAGCCCTCCGGTAGATACGCAGTATTTT. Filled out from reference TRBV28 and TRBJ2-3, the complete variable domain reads DVKVTQSSRYLVKRTGEKVFLECVQDMDHENMFWYRQDPGLGLRLIYFSYDVKMKEKGDIPEGYSVSREKKERFSLILESASTNQTSMYLCASSPRDSPPVDTQYFGPGTRLTVL.

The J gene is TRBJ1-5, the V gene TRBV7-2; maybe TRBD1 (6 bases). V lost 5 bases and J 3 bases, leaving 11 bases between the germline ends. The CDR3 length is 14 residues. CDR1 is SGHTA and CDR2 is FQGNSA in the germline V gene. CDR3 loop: CASSSRQVNQPQHF. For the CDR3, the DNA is TGTGCCAGCAGCAGCCGACAGGTCAATCAGCCCCAGCATTTT.

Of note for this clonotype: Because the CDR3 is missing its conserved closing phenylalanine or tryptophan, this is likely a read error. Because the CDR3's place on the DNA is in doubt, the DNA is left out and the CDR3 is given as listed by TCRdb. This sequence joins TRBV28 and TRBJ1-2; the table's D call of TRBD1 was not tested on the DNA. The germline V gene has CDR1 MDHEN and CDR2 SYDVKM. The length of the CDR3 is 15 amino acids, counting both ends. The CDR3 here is CASSLLAGQGDGYTL.

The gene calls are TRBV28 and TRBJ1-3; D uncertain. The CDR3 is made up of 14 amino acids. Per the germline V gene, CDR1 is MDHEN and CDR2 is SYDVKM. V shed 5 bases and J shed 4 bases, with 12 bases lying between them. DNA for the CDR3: TGTGCCAGCAGTATGCCGACCATGGGAAACACCATATATTTT. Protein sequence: CASSMPTMGNTIYF.

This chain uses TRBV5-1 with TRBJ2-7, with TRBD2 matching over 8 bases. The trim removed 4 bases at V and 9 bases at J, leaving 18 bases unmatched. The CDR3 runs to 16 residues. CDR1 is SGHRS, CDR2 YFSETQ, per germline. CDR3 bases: TGCGCCAGCAGCCCCAGGGTGTCGGGGGGGCAGAGTTGGCAGTACTTC. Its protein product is CASSPRVSGGQSWQYF.

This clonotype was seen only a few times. CDR3 sequence: CASSLETGWGTEAFF. In nucleotides, the CDR3 is TGTGCCAGCAGCTTAGAAACAGGGTGGGGCACTGAAGCTTTCTTT. V usage is TRBV7-6 and J usage is TRBJ1-1; perhaps TRBD1 as D (6 bases). The CDR3 spans 15 residues. Trimming left V 1 base short and J 4 bases short, with 13 bases between. Germline V gene data show CDR1 as SGHVS and CDR2 as FNYEAQ.

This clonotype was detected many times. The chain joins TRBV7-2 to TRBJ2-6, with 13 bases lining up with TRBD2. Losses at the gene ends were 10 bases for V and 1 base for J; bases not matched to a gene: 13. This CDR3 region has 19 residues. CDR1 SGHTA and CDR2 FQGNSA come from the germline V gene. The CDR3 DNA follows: TGTGCCACCAGAGGGGGACTAGCGGGGCAATGGTCTGGGGCCAACGTCCTGACTTTC. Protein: CATRGGLAGQWSGANVLTF.

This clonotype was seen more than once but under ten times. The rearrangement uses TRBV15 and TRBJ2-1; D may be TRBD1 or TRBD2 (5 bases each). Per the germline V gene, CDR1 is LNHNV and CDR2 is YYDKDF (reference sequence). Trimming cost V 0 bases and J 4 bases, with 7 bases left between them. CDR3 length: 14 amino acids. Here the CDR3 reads CATSRDEGYNEQFF. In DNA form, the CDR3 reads TGTGCCACCAGCAGAGATGAGGGGTACAATGAGCAGTTCTTC.

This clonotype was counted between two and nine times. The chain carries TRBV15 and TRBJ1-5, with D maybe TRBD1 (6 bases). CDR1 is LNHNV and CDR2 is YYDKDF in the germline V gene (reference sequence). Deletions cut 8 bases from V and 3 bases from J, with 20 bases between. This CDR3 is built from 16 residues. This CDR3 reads CATSTGHVKINQPQHF. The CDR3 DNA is TGTGCCACCTCGACGGGACACGTAAAGATCAATCAGCCCCAGCATTTT.

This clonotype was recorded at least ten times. The CDR3 spells CASSLGSSMNTEAFF. DNA of the CDR3: TGTGCCAGCAGCTTAGGTTCGTCCATGAACACTGAAGCTTTCTTT. The chain carries TRBV11-2 and TRBJ1-1; no reliable D call. Deletions cut 1 base from V and 0 bases from J, with 9 bases between. Looked up from germline, CDR1 is SGHAT and CDR2 is FQNNGV. This CDR3 has 15 amino acids.

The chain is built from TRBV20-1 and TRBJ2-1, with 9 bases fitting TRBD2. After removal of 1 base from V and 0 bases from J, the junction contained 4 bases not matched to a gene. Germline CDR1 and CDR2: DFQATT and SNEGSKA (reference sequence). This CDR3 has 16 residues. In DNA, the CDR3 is TGCAGTGCTAGAGCTAATAGCGGGAGCTCCTACAATGAGCAGTTCTTC. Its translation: CSARANSGSSYNEQFF.

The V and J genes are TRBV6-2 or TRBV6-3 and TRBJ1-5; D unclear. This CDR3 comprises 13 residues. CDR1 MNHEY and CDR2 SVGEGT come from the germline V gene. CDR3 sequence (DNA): TGTTACCGCAGTTATGGAAGCAATCAGCCCCAGCATTTT. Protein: CYRSYGSNQPQHF.

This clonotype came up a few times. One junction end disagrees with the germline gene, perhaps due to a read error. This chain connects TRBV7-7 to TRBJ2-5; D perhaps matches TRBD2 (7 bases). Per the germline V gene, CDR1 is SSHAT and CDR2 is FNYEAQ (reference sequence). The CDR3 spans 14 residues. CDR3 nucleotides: TGTGCTAGCACCTGGTCCGGGGGGCAGGAGACCCAGTACTTC. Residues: CASTWSGGQETQYF.

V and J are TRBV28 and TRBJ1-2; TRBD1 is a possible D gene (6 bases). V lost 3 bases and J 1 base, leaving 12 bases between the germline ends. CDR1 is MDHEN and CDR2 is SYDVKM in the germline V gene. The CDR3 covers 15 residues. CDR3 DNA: TGTGCCAGCAGTTTTGGGGGGCAGGTTAACTATGGCTACACCTTC. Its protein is CASSFGGQVNYGYTF.

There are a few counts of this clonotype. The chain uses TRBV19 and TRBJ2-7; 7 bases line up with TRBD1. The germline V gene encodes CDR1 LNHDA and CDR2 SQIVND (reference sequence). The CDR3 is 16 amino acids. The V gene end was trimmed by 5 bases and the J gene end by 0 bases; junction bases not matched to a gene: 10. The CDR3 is CASSSYRGTGSYEQYF. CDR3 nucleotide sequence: TGTGCCAGTAGTTCTTACAGGGGAACGGGCTCCTACGAGCAGTACTTC.

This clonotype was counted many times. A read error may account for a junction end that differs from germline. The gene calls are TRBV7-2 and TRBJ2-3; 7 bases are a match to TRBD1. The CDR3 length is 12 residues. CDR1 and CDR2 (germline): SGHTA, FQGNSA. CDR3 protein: CASSLTGTASDF. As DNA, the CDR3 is TGTGCCAGCAGCTTAACCGGGACAGCCTCAGATTTT.

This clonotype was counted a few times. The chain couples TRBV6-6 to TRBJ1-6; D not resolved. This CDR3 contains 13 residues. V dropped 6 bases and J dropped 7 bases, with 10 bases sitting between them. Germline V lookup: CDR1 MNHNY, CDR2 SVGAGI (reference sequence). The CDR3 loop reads CASRATANSPLHF. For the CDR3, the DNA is TGTGCCAGCAGAGCAACAGCAAATTCACCCCTCCACTTT.

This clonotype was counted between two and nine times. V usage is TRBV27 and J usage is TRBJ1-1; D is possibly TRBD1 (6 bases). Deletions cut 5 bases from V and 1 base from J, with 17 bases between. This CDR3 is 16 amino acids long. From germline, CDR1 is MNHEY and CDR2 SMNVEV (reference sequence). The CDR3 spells CASSPSVGDKNTEAFF. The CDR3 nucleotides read TGTGCCAGCAGTCCCTCGGTCGGGGACAAGAACACTGAAGCTTTCTTT.

CDR3 DNA sequence: TGTGCCAGCAGTTTGACAGTGACCGGGGAGCTGTTTTTT. Amino acids: CASSLTVTGELFF. The chain links TRBV27 to TRBJ2-2; a weak D match, TRBD1 (5 bases). V was pared by 3 bases and J by 5 bases, with 7 bases between. This CDR3 region has 13 residues. Germline V gives CDR1 MNHEY, CDR2 SMNVEV (reference sequence).

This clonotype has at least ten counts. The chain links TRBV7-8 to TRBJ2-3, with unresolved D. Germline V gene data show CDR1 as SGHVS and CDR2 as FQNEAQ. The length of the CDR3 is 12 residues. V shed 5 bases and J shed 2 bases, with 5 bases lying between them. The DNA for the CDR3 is TGTGCCAGCAGCGTAGTCACAGATACGCAGTATTTT. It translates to CASSVVTDTQYF.